Presented here are 18 T cell receptor beta chains from one specimen sequenced in a study of OX40 agonist ivuxolimab in advanced cancers. The repertoire was sequenced with immunoSEQ multiplex PCR; TCRdb's copy has only in-frame clones and lacks some. Among 84,000 or so clones listed, more than 70% were seen once. The specimen was CD4+ or CD8+ T cells sorted from blood, collected in a trial of the OX40 agonist ivuxolimab. These receptors were collected from an adult with an advanced solid tumor such as melanoma, head and neck, liver or kidney cancer.

Points on this clone: Other DNA sequences in this specimen translate into the identical CDR3. This chain uses TRBV15 with TRBJ1-3, with D hard to call. Between the trimmed V and J ends, which lost 0 bases and 4 bases, there was a span of 10 bases. The V gene's germline CDR1 is LNHNV and CDR2 YYDKDF (reference sequence). This CDR3 comprises 15 residues. The CDR3: CATSRESLAGNTIYF. The CDR3 DNA follows: TGTGCCACCAGCAGAGAATCGCTTGCGGGAAACACCATATATTTT.

The chain couples TRBV7-2 to TRBJ1-1, with a possible D match to TRBD1 (5 bases). Deletions cut 5 bases from V and 4 bases from J, with 14 bases between. This CDR3 is 14 amino acids long. Germline V gene lookup returns CDR1 SGHTA and CDR2 FQGNSA. The CDR3 here is CASSPGPSGTEAFF. The CDR3 DNA reads as TGTGCCAGCAGCCCGGGACCTTCGGGCACTGAAGCTTTCTTT. The variable domain in full, completed from reference TRBV7-2 and TRBJ1-1, reads GAGVSQSPSNKVTEKGKDVELRCDPISGHTALYWYRQSLGQGLEFLIYFQGNSAPDKSGLPSDRFSAERTGGSVSTLTIQRTQQEDSAVYLCASSPGPSGTEAFFGQGTRLTVV.

J is TRBJ1-3 and V is TRBV6-1; a possible D gene is TRBD1 (5 bases). The germline V gene has CDR1 MNHNS and CDR2 SASEGT. This CDR3 region has 15 residues. The V end was cut by 6 bases, the J end by 0 bases, with 12 bases between. The CDR3 here is CASSVGPISGNTIYF. For the CDR3, the DNA is TGTGCCAGCAGCGTGGGACCGATCTCTGGAAACACCATATATTTT.

This clone was counted once. The rearrangement links TRBV27 to TRBJ2-5; the D gene could be TRBD1 or TRBD2 (6 bases each). Between the trimmed V and J ends, which lost 1 base and 5 bases, there was a span of 14 bases. CDR1 is MNHEY and CDR2 is SMNVEV in the germline V gene (reference sequence). This CDR3 region has 15 residues. For the CDR3, the DNA is TGTGCCAGCAGTTTATACCGGGGGCCGGGGGAGACCCAGTACTTC. The encoded protein is CASSLYRGPGETQYF.

This chain uses TRBV27 with TRBJ2-2; 10 nucleotides line up with TRBD2. V trimming: 2 bases; J trimming: 7 bases; junction bases outside the gene matches: 4. The germline gives CDR1 MNHEY, CDR2 SMNVEV (reference sequence). The CDR3 covers 15 residues. Here the CDR3 reads CASSLLAGDGGELFF. The CDR3 coding sequence is TGTGCCAGCAGTTTACTAGCGGGGGATGGCGGGGAGCTGTTTTTT.

This chain connects TRBV19 to TRBJ2-2; D is undetermined. The CDR3 spans 14 residues. Germline-derived CDR1 and CDR2 are LNHDA and SQIVND (reference sequence). The V end lost 3 bases, the J end lost 7 bases, and 12 bases lay between the germline ends. The CDR3 is CASSIGLTNGELFF. CDR3 coding DNA: TGTGCCAGTAGTATTGGCCTCACAAACGGGGAGCTGTTTTTT.

This clone showed up just a few times. CDR3 in amino acids: CASSDLRQYF. Here the CDR3 DNA reads TGTGCCAGCAGTGATTTGCGGCAGTACTTC. V is TRBV2 and J is TRBJ2-7, with D unclear. The germline CDR1 and CDR2 sequences are SNHLY and FYNNEI. Trimming stripped 3 bases from V and 9 bases from J, with 6 bases between. The CDR3 has 10 amino acids. Based on the CDR3 plus reference TRBV2 and TRBJ2-7, the full variable domain is EPEVTQTPSHQVTQMGQEVILRCVPISNHLYFYWYRQILGQKVEFLVSFYNNEISEKSEIFDDQFSVERPDGSNFTLKIRSTKLEDSAMYFCASSDLRQYFGPGTRLTVT.

The chain couples TRBV6-1 to TRBJ1-2; perhaps TRBD1 as D (5 bases). Germline CDR1 is MNHNS and CDR2 is SASEGT. The CDR3 covers 14 residues. V dropped 6 bases and J dropped 4 bases, with 15 bases sitting between them. CDR3 sequence: CASRRTVTGYGYTF. CDR3 sequence (DNA): TGTGCCAGCAGGCGGACGGTAACAGGCTATGGCTACACCTTC.

This clone was seen more than once but under ten times. The rearrangement joins TRBV29-1 to TRBJ1-2; no reliable D call. Germline V gene sequence: CDR1 SQVTM, CDR2 ANQGSEA. CDR3 length: 12 residues. V lost 7 bases to trimming and J lost 6 bases, with 15 bases between them. The CDR3 coding sequence is TGCAGCGCCCTGGCCCGGACGGATGGCTACACCTTC. Its protein product is CSALARTDGYTF.

A single count supports this clone. The chain uses TRBV10-3 and TRBJ1-3; 7 positions agree with TRBD1. The germline gives CDR1 ENHRY, CDR2 SYGVKD. This CDR3 has 15 amino acids. V was pared by 4 bases and J by 3 bases, with 6 bases of the junction left unmatched. The CDR3 region has the DNA TGTGCCATCAGTGCGGGACAGCCTCATGGAAACACCATATATTTT. As protein: CAISAGQPHGNTIYF.

The chain couples TRBV27 to TRBJ1-5, with a weak D call TRBD1 (5 bases). V lost 7 bases and J lost 0, with 10 bases in between. There are 14 residues in the CDR3. Germline values: CDR1 MNHEY, CDR2 SMNVEV (reference sequence). In nucleotides, the CDR3 is TGTGCCAGCAAGGGGCTTGATAGCAATCAGCCCCAGCATTTT. Translated, it gives CASKGLDSNQPQHF.

The chain couples TRBV5-1 to TRBJ2-2; perhaps TRBD2 as D (5 bases). Trimming took off 0 bases at V and 2 bases at J, with 11 bases between the two ends. The CDR3 covers 16 residues. Looked up from germline, CDR1 is SGHRS and CDR2 is YFSETQ. The CDR3 nucleotides read TGCGCCAGCAGCTTGGCCTCGGGGATTAACACCGGGGAGCTGTTTTTT. Residues: CASSLASGINTGELFF.

The chain joins TRBV12-5 to TRBJ1-1; D is undetermined. The germline V and J ends were trimmed by 5 bases and 7 bases, with 8 bases remaining between them. The CDR3 covers 11 residues. CDR1 LGHNT and CDR2 FRNRAP come from the germline V gene. The CDR3 spells CASGPGVEAFF. CDR3 nucleotide sequence: TGTGCTAGTGGTCCTGGTGTTGAAGCTTTCTTT.

V and J are TRBV9 and TRBJ2-1, with D tentatively TRBD1 or TRBD2 (6 bases each). The CDR3 contains 19 residues. Germline loops: CDR1 SGDLS, CDR2 YYNGEE. V shed 3 bases and J shed 4 bases, with 26 bases lying between them. The CDR3 region has the DNA TGTGCCAGCAGCGGAGGATTGGGGGGCCCAGCGCTAGCGTACAATGAGCAGTTCTTC. Amino acid sequence: CASSGGLGGPALAYNEQFF.

The table lists this clone with a count of one. The V gene is TRBV7-2, the J gene TRBJ1-1; D is possibly TRBD1 (5 bases). This CDR3 spans 15 amino acids. Germline lookup yields CDR1 SGHTA and CDR2 FQGNSA. V gave up 7 bases and J gave up 2 bases, with 17 bases separating them. As DNA, the CDR3 is TGTGCCAGCACCTTCTTCGGGGGGATTAACACTGAAGCTTTCTTT. It translates to CASTFFGGINTEAFF.

The V gene is TRBV5-8, the J gene TRBJ2-5; 11 bases are a match to TRBD1. CDR3 length: 15 amino acids. Germline V gives CDR1 SGHTS, CDR2 YDEGEE. The J segment lost 5 bases and the V segment lost 6 bases, leaving 9 bases of the junction unmatched. The CDR3 reads CASTIGQGAGETQYF. The CDR3 region has the DNA TGTGCCAGCACCATAGGACAGGGGGCTGGGGAGACCCAGTACTTC.

The V gene is TRBV4-2, the J gene TRBJ2-1; TRBD2 aligns across 9 bases. V lost 0 bases to trimming and J lost 6 bases; unmatched junction nucleotides: 6. The CDR3 has 16 residues. The germline V gene encodes CDR1 LGHNA and CDR2 YNFKEQ. The CDR3 protein is CASSQDKGGGGNEQFF. The CDR3 coding sequence is TGTGCCAGCAGCCAAGATAAGGGCGGGGGGGGCAATGAGCAGTTCTTC.

V gene TRBV9 combines with J gene TRBJ2-5; no clear D gene. Germline V lookup: CDR1 SGDLS, CDR2 YYNGEE. There are 14 residues in the CDR3. Deletions cut 1 base from V and 2 bases from J, with 9 bases between. The CDR3 loop reads CASSVWPGQETQYF. For the CDR3, the DNA is TGTGCCAGCAGCGTATGGCCAGGACAAGAGACCCAGTACTTC.